A single sample gave rise to the 26 T cell receptor beta chains below, sequenced in a study of control samples from healthy donors and cancer patients. Generated by immunoSEQ multiplex PCR, the TCRdb table keeps only in-frame clones and is missing some. The table lists 100,000 to 150,000 clones, around 93% of them singletons. Sequencing was performed on blood. The source is a woman between 50 and 59 years old in good health.

The J gene is TRBJ2-7, the V gene TRBV6-5, with D perhaps given as TRBD1 or TRBD2 (6 bases each). V shed 2 bases and J shed 3 bases, with 14 bases lying between them. Germline V gene data show CDR1 as MNHEY and CDR2 as SVGAGI. The CDR3 spans 15 residues. This CDR3 is CASSYDRGRLYEQYF. DNA of the CDR3: TGTGCCAGCAGTTACGATCGGGGGCGCCTCTACGAGCAGTACTTC.

The chain has TRBV7-8 and TRBJ1-5; no firm D call. Trimming removed 3 bases at V and 4 bases at J, with 13 bases between. The CDR3 has 15 residues. The germline CDR1 and CDR2 sequences are SGHVS and FQNEAQ. For the CDR3, the DNA is TGTGCCAGCAGCTTCGACGACAATGGAAATCAGCCCCAGCATTTT. This gives the protein CASSFDDNGNQPQHF. Combining the CDR3 with reference TRBV7-8 and TRBJ1-5 gives the whole variable domain GAGVSQSPRYKVAKRGQDVALRCDPISGHVSLFWYQQALGQGPEFLTYFQNEAQLDKSGLPSDRFFAERPEGSVSTLKIQRTQQEDSAVYLCASSFDDNGNQPQHFGDGTRLSIL.

This chain connects TRBV28 to TRBJ1-5; tentatively, D is TRBD1 (5 bases). This CDR3 is 14 amino acids long. Per germline, CDR1 MDHEN and CDR2 SYDVKM. Trimming shortened V by 6 bases and J by 6 bases, and 15 bases separated the two germline ends. The CDR3 here is CASSRRGGSQPQHF. The CDR3 bases are TGTGCCAGCAGCCGGCGGGGGGGGAGTCAGCCCCAGCATTTT.

The genes are TRBV6-6 and TRBJ2-1; D not certain. V was cut by 8 bases and J by 8 bases, with 7 bases left in between. The CDR3 sequence is 10 residues long. Per the germline V gene, CDR1 is MNHNY and CDR2 is SVGAGI (reference sequence). The chain's CDR3 is CASGSYEQFF. For the CDR3, the DNA is TGTGCCAGCGGCTCGTATGAGCAGTTCTTC.

V gene TRBV14 combines with J gene TRBJ2-5; 10 nucleotides match TRBD1. With 5 bases clipped from V and 3 bases from J, the junction kept 12 bases outside the gene matches. Germline V lookup: CDR1 SGHDN, CDR2 FVKESK. This CDR3 has 17 residues. The CDR3: CASSKYSGTGAKETQYF. CDR3 DNA sequence: TGTGCCAGCAGCAAGTACTCCGGGACAGGGGCGAAAGAGACCCAGTACTTC. Variable domain in full (rest from reference TRBV14 and TRBJ2-5): EAGVTQFPSHSVIEKGQTVTLRCDPISGHDNLYWYRRVMGKEIKFLLHFVKESKQDESGMPNNRFLAERTGGTYSTLKVQPAELEDSGVYFCASSKYSGTGAKETQYFGPGTRLLVL.

This clone was observed a single time. This rearrangement joins TRBV5-1 to TRBJ2-3; no reliable D call. The CDR3 has 16 amino acids. V gave up 4 bases and J gave up 3 bases, with 18 bases separating them. Per germline, CDR1 SGHRS and CDR2 YFSETQ. CDR3 sequence: CASSHNTAQVTDTQYF. The CDR3 DNA follows: TGCGCCAGCAGCCACAACACGGCCCAGGTAACAGATACGCAGTATTTT.

The rearrangement joins TRBV7-8 to TRBJ1-2; D uncertain. The V gene's germline CDR1 is SGHVS and CDR2 FQNEAQ. V was trimmed by 2 bases and J by 8 bases, leaving 12 bases between them. CDR3 length: 13 residues. CDR3 in amino acids: CASSLPDPRGYTF. In DNA, the CDR3 is TGTGCCAGCAGCTTACCCGACCCGAGGGGCTACACCTTC. The full variable domain, in which reference TRBV7-8 and TRBJ1-2 provide the parts outside the CDR3, is GAGVSQSPRYKVAKRGQDVALRCDPISGHVSLFWYQQALGQGPEFLTYFQNEAQLDKSGLPSDRFFAERPEGSVSTLKIQRTQQEDSAVYLCASSLPDPRGYTFGSGTRLTVV.

The J gene is TRBJ2-1, the V gene TRBV5-1; TRBD2 aligns across 10 bases. The CDR3 has 20 residues. V shed 4 bases and J 0 bases; nucleotides not matched to a gene: 16. Per the germline V gene, CDR1 is SGHRS and CDR2 is YFSETQ. Here the CDR3 DNA reads TGCGCCAGCAGCCCCAAAGGTAGCGGGGGGATAGCTAGCTCCTACAATGAGCAGTTCTTC. As protein: CASSPKGSGGIASSYNEQFF. Complete variable domain (other parts from reference TRBV5-1 and TRBJ2-1): KAGVTQTPRYLIKTRGQQVTLSCSPISGHRSVSWYQQTPGQGLQFLFEYFSETQRNKGNFPGRFSGRQFSNSRSEMNVSTLELGDSALYLCASSPKGSGGIASSYNEQFFGPGTRLTVL.

V and J are TRBV2 and TRBJ1-5, with D unclear. V dropped 5 bases and J dropped 0 bases, with 11 bases sitting between them. Germline-derived CDR1 and CDR2 are SNHLY and FYNNEI. This CDR3 is built from 15 residues. The CDR3 loop reads CASSFTEDSNQPQHF. The CDR3 nucleotides read TGTGCCAGCAGTTTCACAGAGGATAGCAATCAGCCCCAGCATTTT. Using reference TRBV2 and TRBJ1-5 for the parts outside the CDR3, the full variable domain is EPEVTQTPSHQVTQMGQEVILRCVPISNHLYFYWYRQILGQKVEFLVSFYNNEISEKSEIFDDQFSVERPDGSNFTLKIRSTKLEDSAMYFCASSFTEDSNQPQHFGDGTRLSIL.

The CDR3 DNA follows: TGTGCCAGCAGCACCCGGGTTGGACTCCATGGCTACGAGCAGTACTTC. Amino acids: CASSTRVGLHGYEQYF. V usage is TRBV5-8 and J usage is TRBJ2-7; D is perhaps TRBD2 (5 bases). V was cut by 4 bases and J by 3 bases, with 20 bases left in between. There are 16 residues in the CDR3. Germline CDR1 and CDR2: SGHTS and YDEGEE.

The V gene is TRBV6-5, the J gene TRBJ2-2; 8 bases agree with TRBD1. Germline CDR1 reads MNHEY; CDR2 reads SVGAGI. The CDR3 contains 14 residues. The V gene end was trimmed by 7 bases and the J gene end by 6 bases; junction bases not matched to a gene: 7. CDR3 bases: TGTGCCAGCAAAGGACAGGGTTGGTCCGGGGAGCTGTTTTTT. Its protein is CASKGQGWSGELFF.

The chain carries TRBV4-1 and TRBJ2-3; possibly TRBD2 for D (5 bases). V was clipped by 0 bases and J by 5 bases, with 12 bases between them. Germline CDR1 MGHRA, CDR2 YSYEKL. The CDR3 has 15 residues. DNA for the CDR3: TGCGCCAGCAGCCAAGAAGAGCGGATAGTAGATACGCAGTATTTT. It is translated as CASSQEERIVDTQYF.

The chain uses TRBV24-1 and TRBJ1-5, with D tentatively TRBD1 (5 bases). The germline V gene has CDR1 KGHDR and CDR2 SFDVKD. This CDR3 is built from 14 residues. The V gene lost 8 bases and the J gene lost 5 bases, with 15 bases spanning the gap. The CDR3 DNA reads TGTGCCACCATTCCGGGCAGGGACTATCAGCCCCAGCATTTT. It encodes CATIPGRDYQPQHF.

V gene TRBV28 combines with J gene TRBJ1-1; D gene ambiguous. This CDR3 has 14 amino acids. Between the trimmed V and J ends, which lost 2 bases and 6 bases, there was a span of 13 bases. Germline V CDR1 and CDR2: MDHEN, SYDVKM. In DNA, the CDR3 is TGTGCCAGCAGTTTAGGGGTTCCCATGGCTGAAGCTTTCTTT. Encoded protein: CASSLGVPMAEAFF.

This clone was picked up a small number of times. The gene calls are TRBV11-2 and TRBJ2-2; D not resolved. The germline gives CDR1 SGHAT, CDR2 FQNNGV. V lost 4 bases, J lost 3 bases, and 3 bases lay in between. The CDR3 is 12 residues long. CDR3 region: CASSSDTGELFF. Here the CDR3 DNA reads TGTGCCAGCAGCTCGGACACCGGGGAGCTGTTTTTT.

The chain recombines TRBV5-8 with TRBJ2-1; D not resolved. The germline V gene encodes CDR1 SGHTS and CDR2 YDEGEE. The length of the CDR3 is 13 residues. Trimming removed 0 bases from V and 4 bases from J, with 5 bases in between. DNA for the CDR3: TGTGCCAGCAGCTTGGCGTGGTACAATGAGCAGTTCTTC. Protein product: CASSLAWYNEQFF.

The chain employs TRBV28 and TRBJ1-3; D not resolved. Germline CDR1 and CDR2: MDHEN and SYDVKM. The CDR3 totals 14 residues. Trimming removed 3 bases from V and 1 base from J, with 7 bases in between. This CDR3 is CASSFSWSGNTIYF. The CDR3 DNA reads TGTGCCAGCAGTTTTTCGTGGTCTGGAAACACCATATATTTT. The whole variable domain, filled in from reference TRBV28 and TRBJ1-3, reads DVKVTQSSRYLVKRTGEKVFLECVQDMDHENMFWYRQDPGLGLRLIYFSYDVKMKEKGDIPEGYSVSREKKERFSLILESASTNQTSMYLCASSFSWSGNTIYFGEGSWLTVV.

This rearrangement joins TRBV9 to TRBJ2-1; no firm D call. With 2 bases removed from V and 0 bases from J, the gap between germline ends came to 9 bases. Germline V lookup: CDR1 SGDLS, CDR2 YYNGEE. The CDR3 totals 15 residues. CDR3 amino acids: CASSVNYRSYNEQFF. CDR3 nucleotide sequence: TGTGCCAGCAGCGTTAACTACCGCTCCTACAATGAGCAGTTCTTC. Full variable domain (rest looked up from reference TRBV9 and TRBJ2-1): DSGVTQTPKHLITATGQRVTLRCSPRSGDLSVYWYQQSLDQGLQFLIQYYNGEERAKGNILERFSAQQFPDLHSELNLSSLELGDSALYFCASSVNYRSYNEQFFGPGTRLTVL.

The V call is TRBV20-1, the J call TRBJ2-7; 7 bases are a match to TRBD2. Germline V CDR1 and CDR2: DFQATT, SNEGSKA (reference sequence). The J segment lost 2 bases and the V segment lost 3 bases, leaving 13 bases of the junction unmatched. The CDR3 is made up of 16 amino acids. This CDR3 reads CSASRRGLDPPYEQYF. The CDR3 DNA reads TGCAGTGCTAGTAGGAGAGGACTAGACCCCCCCTACGAGCAGTACTTC.

The chain employs TRBV13 and TRBJ2-5, with D hard to call. The CDR3 length is 15 residues. V was shortened by 5 bases and J by 2 bases, with 15 bases between the two germline ends. Per the germline V gene, CDR1 is PRHDT and CDR2 is FYEKMQ (reference sequence). CDR3 sequence: CASSVWASEQETQYF. The DNA of the CDR3 is TGTGCCAGCAGCGTCTGGGCCAGCGAGCAAGAGACCCAGTACTTC. The full variable domain, in which reference TRBV13 and TRBJ2-5 provide the parts outside the CDR3, is AAGVIQSPRHLIKEKRETATLKCYPIPRHDTVYWYQQGPGQDPQFLISFYEKMQSDKGSIPDRFSAQQFSDYHSELNMSSLELGDSALYFCASSVWASEQETQYFGPGTRLLVL.

The chain is built from TRBV27 and TRBJ2-3; 14 bases align to TRBD2. The CDR3 spans 19 residues. Germline V gene sequence: CDR1 MNHEY, CDR2 SMNVEV (reference sequence). The J segment lost 1 base and the V segment lost 7 bases, leaving 13 bases of the junction unmatched. The CDR3, as DNA: TGTGCCAGCACGTCGCTACCGGGACTAGCGGGGGCCGGCACAGATACGCAGTATTTT. Amino acid sequence: CASTSLPGLAGAGTDTQYF.

V and J are TRBV3-1 (or the pseudogene TRBV3-2) and TRBJ2-5, with 11 bases lining up with TRBD2. Trimming removed 2 bases from V and 5 bases from J; junction bases left unmatched: 7. Germline CDR1 reads LGHDT; CDR2 reads YNNKEL (reference sequence). The CDR3 totals 16 residues. CDR3: CASSQPIAGGQETQYF. The CDR3 nucleotides read TGTGCCAGCAGCCAACCTATAGCGGGGGGGCAGGAGACCCAGTACTTC.

The chain recombines TRBV6-5 with TRBJ1-3, with a weak D call TRBD1 (5 bases). Deletions cut 6 bases from V and 5 bases from J, with 14 bases between. The CDR3 is 14 amino acids. Germline CDR1 reads MNHEY; CDR2 reads SVGAGI. CDR3 nucleotide sequence: TGTGCCAGCAGCCGGGACGGTACGCGAAACACCATATATTTT. This encodes CASSRDGTRNTIYF.

The rearrangement joins TRBV29-1 to TRBJ1-3; TRBD1 aligns across 7 bases. With 5 bases clipped from V and 4 bases from J, the junction kept 5 bases outside the gene matches. Germline values: CDR1 SQVTM, CDR2 ANQGSEA. The CDR3 extends over 13 amino acids. CDR3 nucleotide sequence: TGCAGCGTTCTGACAGGGCCCGGAAACACCATATATTTT. This sequence encodes CSVLTGPGNTIYF. The full variable domain, in which reference TRBV29-1 and TRBJ1-3 provide the parts outside the CDR3, is SAVISQKPSRDICQRGTSLTIQCQVDSQVTMMFWYRQQPGQSLTLIATANQGSEATYESGFVIDKFPISRPNLTFSTLTVSNMSPEDSSIYLCSVLTGPGNTIYFGEGSWLTVV.

V and J are TRBV5-1 and TRBJ2-2; a possible D gene is TRBD2 (5 bases). The germline V gene encodes CDR1 SGHRS and CDR2 YFSETQ. With 0 bases removed from V and 6 bases from J, the gap between germline ends came to 12 bases. The length of the CDR3 is 15 residues. The CDR3 spells CASSLEEGRAGELFF. Here the CDR3 DNA reads TGCGCCAGCAGCTTGGAGGAAGGGCGGGCCGGGGAGCTGTTTTTT.

The CDR3 sequence is CASSSGPLPDEQFF. The CDR3 nucleotides read TGTGCCAGCAGTTCCGGCCCCCTCCCCGATGAGCAGTTCTTC. V usage is TRBV6-5 and J usage is TRBJ2-1; D is ambiguous. The CDR3 contains 14 residues. V was clipped by 4 bases and J by 8 bases, with 15 bases between them. CDR1 is MNHEY and CDR2 is SVGAGI in the germline V gene.